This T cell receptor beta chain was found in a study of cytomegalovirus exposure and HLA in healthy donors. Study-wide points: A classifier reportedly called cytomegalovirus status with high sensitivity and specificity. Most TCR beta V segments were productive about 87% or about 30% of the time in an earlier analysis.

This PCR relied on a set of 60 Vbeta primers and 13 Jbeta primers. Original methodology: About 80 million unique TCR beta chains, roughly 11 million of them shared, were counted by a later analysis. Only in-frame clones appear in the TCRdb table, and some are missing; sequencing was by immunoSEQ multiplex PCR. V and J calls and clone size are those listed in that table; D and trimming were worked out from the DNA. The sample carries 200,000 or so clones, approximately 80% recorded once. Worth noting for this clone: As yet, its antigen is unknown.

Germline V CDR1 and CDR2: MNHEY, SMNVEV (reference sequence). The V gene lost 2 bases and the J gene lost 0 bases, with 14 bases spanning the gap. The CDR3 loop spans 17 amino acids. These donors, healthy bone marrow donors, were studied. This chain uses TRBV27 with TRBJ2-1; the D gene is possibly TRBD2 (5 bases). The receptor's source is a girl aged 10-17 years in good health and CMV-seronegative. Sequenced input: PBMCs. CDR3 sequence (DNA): TGTGCCAGCAGTTTACGAGGGTTGGGAAGCTCCTACAATGAGCAGTTCTTC. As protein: CASSLRGLGSSYNEQFF.